One sample yielded the 5 T cell receptor beta chains listed below, sequenced in a study of T cells in Graves' hyperthyroidism and ophthalmopathy. Amplified TCR beta CDR3 regions derived from RNA transcripts. Primed by the HTBI set, a first-round RT-PCR was run on the TCR CDR3. Using its own MiXCR run on the multiplex PCR reads, TCRdb lists one record per CDR3 protein. This table holds approximately 400,000 distinct CDR3 sequences, about 14% found once. The sequenced material came from blood. The receptors shown here come from a man between 50 and 59 years old with Graves' ophthalmopathy.

This clonotype was counted only a few times. V is TRBV9 and J is TRBJ2-3; D may be TRBD1 or TRBD2 (5 bases each). Per the germline V gene, CDR1 is SGDLS and CDR2 is YYNGEE. V dropped 4 bases and J dropped 8 bases, with 20 bases sitting between them. The CDR3 runs 15 residues. The DNA for the CDR3 is TGTGCCAGCAGCCCACATTGGGGGACCTCTTCTACGCAGTATTTT. This codes for CASSPHWGTSSTQYF.

The count of this clonotype is one. It may be a read error: a sequence one base away is much more abundant. The rearrangement joins TRBV2 to TRBJ1-4, with TRBD1 as a possible D gene (5 bases). The CDR3 extends over 16 amino acids. The germline CDR1 and CDR2 sequences are SNHLY and FYNNEI. This CDR3 is CVSSEDRPGRNEKLFF. The DNA for the CDR3 is TGTGTCAGCAGTGAAGACCGACCGGGGCGAAATGAAAAACTGTTTTTT.

This clonotype was counted between two and nine times. The chain carries TRBV27 and TRBJ2-1; possibly TRBD2 for D (7 bases). The germline gives CDR1 MNHEY, CDR2 SMNVEV (reference sequence). CDR3 size: 15 residues. Trimming took 6 bases from V and 8 from J, leaving 20 bases between them. The CDR3 nucleotides read TGTGCCAGCAGAACAGGGAGGGTTTATATCGATGAGCAGTTCTTC. Its translation is CASRTGRVYIDEQFF.

The chain uses TRBV29-1 and TRBJ2-7; 11 bases line up with TRBD1. The V gene's germline CDR1 is SQVTM and CDR2 ANQGSEA. CDR3 length: 14 amino acids. V lost 6 bases and J lost 3; bases outside the gene matches: 7. The CDR3: CSVGPGTGGYEQYF. Here the CDR3 DNA reads TGCAGCGTGGGCCCGGGGACAGGGGGCTACGAGCAGTACTTC.

This clonotype was recorded a few times. The chain is built from TRBV5-1 and TRBJ2-2; possible D gene TRBD1, 6 bases. CDR1 is SGHRS and CDR2 is YFSETQ in the germline V gene. The V end lost 3 bases, the J end lost 6 bases, and 15 bases lay between the germline ends. CDR3 length equals 15 residues. The CDR3 loop is CASSSRDNSPGELFF. In DNA, the CDR3 is TGCGCCAGCAGCTCCCGGGACAACAGCCCCGGGGAGCTGTTTTTT.